This T cell receptor (beta chain) was retrieved from a study of T cells expressing NK-cell markers. Overall study context: The eight sequenced donors comprised seven who were HCMV-seropositive and one who was seronegative.

Making the TCR beta cDNA relied on 5'RACE template switching with UMIs. Each CDR3 protein gets one entry in TCRdb, which reprocessed the 5' RACE reads and gives no DNA. This listing includes 350,000 to 400,000 distinct CDR3 sequences. Per germline, CDR1 MGHRA and CDR2 YSYEKL. This CDR3 comprises 16 residues. The origin of this receptor is a woman between 50 and 59 years old in good health. The V call is TRBV4-1, the J call TRBJ1-5; lacking DNA, the TRBD1 call made by TCRdb goes unchecked. Sequenced material: blood T cells: a sorted CD56 or NKG2C T cell subset, CD4+ or CD8+ T cells, or bulk PBMC T cells (not recorded which). CDR3: CASSQDRGRLNQPQHF.